A single sample gave rise to the 16 T cell receptor beta chains below, sequenced in a study of blood T cells in healthy people across ages. Next came a second PCR, run for about 6 to 12 cycles, which used a sample-barcoded 5' primer along with a J-beta primer mix. TCRdb re-derived calls from the 5' RACE reads in MiXCR, one entry per CDR3 protein. The data contain around 1,900,000 distinct CDR3 sequences, more than 35% of them singletons. The specimen was blood. These receptors all stem from a human donor in good health.

The V and J genes are TRBV7-3 and TRBJ2-3, with D uncertain. The V gene's germline CDR1 is SGHTA and CDR2 FQGTGA. The CDR3 spans 14 residues. V dropped 2 bases and J dropped 5 bases, with 11 bases sitting between them. The chain's CDR3 is CASSLESYGDTQYF. The CDR3 DNA is TGTGCCAGCAGCTTAGAGAGTTACGGAGATACGCAGTATTTT.

Only a few counts were recorded for this clonotype. This chain links TRBV20-1 with TRBJ2-5; TRBD1 or TRBD2 may be the D gene (6 bases each). CDR1 is DFQATT, CDR2 SNEGSKA, per germline (reference sequence). The length of the CDR3 is 13 residues. Between the trimmed V and J ends, which lost 5 bases and 5 bases, there was a span of 15 bases. CDR3 in DNA: TGCAGTGCTCACAAAGGGGGGCTGGAGACCCAGTACTTC. This encodes CSAHKGGLETQYF.

The gene calls are TRBV11-3 and TRBJ2-7; 10 bases fit TRBD2. The germline V gene has CDR1 SGHNT and CDR2 YENEEA. With V trimmed by 6 bases and J by 2 bases, 7 bases remained unmatched. There are 15 residues in the CDR3. The CDR3 region is CASSSGTSVPYEQYF. CDR3 DNA: TGTGCCAGCAGTTCCGGGACTAGCGTACCCTACGAGCAGTACTTC.

This clonotype was counted between two and nine times. V usage is TRBV25-1 and J usage is TRBJ1-1, with 8 bases identical to TRBD1. Germline lookup yields CDR1 MGHDK and CDR2 SYGVNS. V shed 1 base, J shed 5 bases, and the junction held 6 bases outside the gene matches. The CDR3 has 15 amino acids. The CDR3 loop is CASSEWGQARTEAFF. In DNA form, the CDR3 reads TGTGCCAGCAGTGAATGGGGACAGGCCAGGACTGAAGCTTTCTTT.

This clonotype appeared a few times. The J gene is TRBJ2-1, the V gene TRBV20-1; possibly TRBD2 for D (5 bases). This CDR3 is built from 12 residues. V lost 3 bases and J 8 bases, leaving 11 bases between the germline ends. Germline V gene lookup returns CDR1 DFQATT and CDR2 SNEGSKA (reference sequence). The CDR3 bases are TGCAGTGCTAGGGGATCCGGGGATGAGCAGTTCTTC. Its translation: CSARGSGDEQFF.

The chain carries TRBV29-1 and TRBJ2-7; D not certain. Trimming took 5 bases from V and 1 from J, leaving 9 bases between them. The CDR3 is 12 amino acids. CDR1 SQVTM and CDR2 ANQGSEA come from the germline V gene. The CDR3 spells CSVSSGSYEQYF. For the CDR3, the DNA is TGCAGCGTTAGCAGTGGGTCCTACGAGCAGTACTTC.

This clonotype appeared a few times. The chain links TRBV6-2 or TRBV6-3 to TRBJ2-5; 7 nucleotides agree with TRBD1. The CDR3 sequence is 13 residues long. Germline values: CDR1 MNHEY, CDR2 SVGEGT. Trimming took 4 bases from V and 7 from J; bases not matched to a gene: 6. CDR3 region: CASSLDRWRTQYF. The CDR3 DNA reads as TGTGCCAGCAGTTTGGACAGGTGGAGGACCCAGTACTTC.

This sequence joins TRBV7-2 and TRBJ2-1, with D possibly being TRBD1 (6 bases). The CDR3 loop spans 15 amino acids. The germline V gene has CDR1 SGHTA and CDR2 FQGNSA. V dropped 1 base and J dropped 4 bases, with 11 bases sitting between them. The CDR3 is CASSLDGTTYNEQFF. Written as DNA, the CDR3 is TGTGCCAGCAGCTTAGACGGGACAACATACAATGAGCAGTTCTTC.

This clonotype has a handful of counts. The V gene is TRBV7-6, the J gene TRBJ2-3; a weak D match, TRBD1 (5 bases). The germline gives CDR1 SGHVS, CDR2 FNYEAQ. CDR3 length: 15 amino acids. The germline V and J ends were trimmed by 5 bases and 1 base, with 13 bases remaining between them. For the CDR3, the DNA is TGTGCCAGCAGCCCTGGACATGAGGGCACAGATACGCAGTATTTT. Its protein is CASSPGHEGTDTQYF.

This clonotype was recorded a few times. This sequence joins TRBV7-2 and TRBJ2-7, with a weak D call TRBD2 (6 bases). Germline V CDR1 and CDR2: SGHTA, FQGNSA. The CDR3 is 13 amino acids. V gave up 5 bases and J gave up 2 bases, with 10 bases separating them. The CDR3 nucleotides read TGTGCCAGCAGCCGTAGCGGCCCCTACGAGCAGTACTTC. Translated, it gives CASSRSGPYEQYF. The full variable domain, rest sourced from reference TRBV7-2 and TRBJ2-7, is GAGVSQSPSNKVTEKGKDVELRCDPISGHTALYWYRQSLGQGLEFLIYFQGNSAPDKSGLPSDRFSAERTGGSVSTLTIQRTQQEDSAVYLCASSRSGPYEQYFGPGTRLTVT.

A few counts support this clonotype. The genes are TRBV5-6 and TRBJ2-7; D is uncertain. This CDR3 region has 14 residues. Trimming took 4 bases from V and 7 from J, leaving 18 bases between them. CDR1 is SGHDT and CDR2 is YYEEEE in the germline V gene. The CDR3 DNA follows: TGTGCCAGCAGCGGTCGACTGGGCCCGCGGGAGCAGTACTTC. Its translation is CASSGRLGPREQYF.

J is TRBJ2-1 and V is TRBV7-8; D is unclear. The CDR3 loop spans 16 amino acids. Trimming pared 1 base from V and 2 bases from J, leaving 12 bases between. CDR1 is SGHVS and CDR2 is FQNEAQ in the germline V gene. CDR3 coding DNA: TGTGCCAGCAGCTTAGGCAGAGGTCCCCCCTACAATGAGCAGTTCTTC. Protein sequence: CASSLGRGPPYNEQFF.

This clonotype was counted between two and nine times. The chain uses TRBV25-1 and TRBJ2-5, with TRBD1 identical over 7 bases. Germline CDR1 is MGHDK and CDR2 is SYGVNS. The CDR3 is 15 residues long. Trimming cost V 1 base and J 1 base; bases outside gene matches: 3. This CDR3 reads CASSEWGTAQETQYF. The CDR3 bases are TGTGCCAGCAGTGAATGGGGGACAGCCCAAGAGACCCAGTACTTC.

This clonotype was seen more than once but under ten times. The chain has TRBV29-1 and TRBJ2-1; D perhaps matches TRBD2 (5 bases). This CDR3 region has 13 residues. Trimming pared 5 bases from V and 5 bases from J, leaving 13 bases between. Looked up from germline, CDR1 is SQVTM and CDR2 is ANQGSEA. The CDR3 is CSVPEGWNNEQFF. Here the CDR3 DNA reads TGCAGCGTTCCTGAGGGATGGAACAATGAGCAGTTCTTC.

A few counts support this clonotype. V gene TRBV28 combines with J gene TRBJ2-5, with 7 bases that match TRBD2. The V and J ends lost 6 bases and 0 bases, in that order; junction bases with no gene match: 13. The germline CDR1 and CDR2 sequences are MDHEN and SYDVKM. The CDR3 consists of 17 residues. As DNA, the CDR3 is TGTGCCAGCAGAATCCCCCCGGGTCTAGCGGACCAAGAGACCCAGTACTTC. Translated: CASRIPPGLADQETQYF.

This clonotype was detected only a few times. V gene TRBV6-1 combines with J gene TRBJ1-6; D remains ambiguous. V was clipped by 6 bases and J by 13 bases, with 19 bases between them. The germline gives CDR1 MNHNS, CDR2 SASEGT. This CDR3 is 14 amino acids long. The CDR3 DNA follows: TGTGCCAGCAGGATACGGCCCCTAAAGGTTCCCCTCCACTTT. As protein: CASRIRPLKVPLHF.